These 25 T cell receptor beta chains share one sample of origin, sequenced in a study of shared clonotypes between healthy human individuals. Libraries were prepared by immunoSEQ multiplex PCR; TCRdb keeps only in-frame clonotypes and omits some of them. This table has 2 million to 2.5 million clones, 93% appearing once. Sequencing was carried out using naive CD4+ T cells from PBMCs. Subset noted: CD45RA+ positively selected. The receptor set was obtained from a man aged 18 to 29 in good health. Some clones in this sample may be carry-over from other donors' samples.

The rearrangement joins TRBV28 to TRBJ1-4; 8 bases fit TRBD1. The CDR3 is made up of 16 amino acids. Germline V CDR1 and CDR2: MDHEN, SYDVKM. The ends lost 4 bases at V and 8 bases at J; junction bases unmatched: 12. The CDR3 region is CASSSYGTGKGEKLFF. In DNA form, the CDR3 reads TGTGCCAGCAGTTCATACGGGACAGGCAAAGGGGAAAAACTGTTTTTT.

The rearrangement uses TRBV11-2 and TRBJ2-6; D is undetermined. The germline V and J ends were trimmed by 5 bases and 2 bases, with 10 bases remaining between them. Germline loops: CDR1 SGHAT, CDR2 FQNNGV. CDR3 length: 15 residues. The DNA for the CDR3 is TGTGCCAGCAGCCCCTCTGATCCTGGGGCCAACGTCCTGACTTTC. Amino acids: CASSPSDPGANVLTF.

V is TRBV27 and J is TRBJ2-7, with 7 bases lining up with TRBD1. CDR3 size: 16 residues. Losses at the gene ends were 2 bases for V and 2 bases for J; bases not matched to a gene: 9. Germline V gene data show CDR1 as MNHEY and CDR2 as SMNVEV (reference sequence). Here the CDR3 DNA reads TGTGCCAGCAGTTTAGGGGCGCTGGGACAGCCCTACGAGCAGTACTTC. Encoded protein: CASSLGALGQPYEQYF.

The CDR3 DNA follows: TGTGCCACTCGTTCGGGGCGCGACTCCTACGAGCAGTACTTC. Translating gives CATRSGRDSYEQYF. The V call is TRBV18, the J call TRBJ2-7, with D perhaps being TRBD1 or TRBD2 (5 bases each). The V end lost 10 bases, the J end lost 0 bases, and 16 bases lay between the germline ends. Germline V CDR1 and CDR2: KGHSH, LQKENI. This CDR3 spans 14 amino acids.

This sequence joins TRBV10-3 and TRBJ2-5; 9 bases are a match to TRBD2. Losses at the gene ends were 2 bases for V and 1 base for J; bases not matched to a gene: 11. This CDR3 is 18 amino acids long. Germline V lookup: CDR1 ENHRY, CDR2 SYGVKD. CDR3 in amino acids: CAISEPRRGLAGQETQYF. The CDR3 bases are TGTGCCATCAGTGAGCCCCGACGGGGACTAGCTGGCCAAGAGACCCAGTACTTC.

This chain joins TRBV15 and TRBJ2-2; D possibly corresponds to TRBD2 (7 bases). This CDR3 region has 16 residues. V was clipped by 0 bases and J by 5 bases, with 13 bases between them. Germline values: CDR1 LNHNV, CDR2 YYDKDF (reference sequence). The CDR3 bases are TGTGCCACCAGCAGAGATCACGGGGGGCGGACCGGGGAGCTGTTTTTT. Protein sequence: CATSRDHGGRTGELFF.

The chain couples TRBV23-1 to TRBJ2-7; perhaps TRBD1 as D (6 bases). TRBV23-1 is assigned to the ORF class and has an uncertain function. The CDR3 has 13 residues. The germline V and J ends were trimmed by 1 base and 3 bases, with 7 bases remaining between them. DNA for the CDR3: TGCGCCAGCAGTCAATGCAGGGGCTACGAGCAGTACTTC. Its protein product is CASSQCRGYEQYF.

CDR3 in amino acids: CASSRTTGAGANVLTF. The CDR3 DNA follows: TGTGCCAGCAGCCGTACGACAGGGGCCGGGGCCAACGTCCTGACTTTC. This chain links TRBV7-2 with TRBJ2-6, with 8 positions matching TRBD1. The ends lost 5 bases at V and 4 bases at J; junction bases unmatched: 7. Per the germline V gene, CDR1 is SGHTA and CDR2 is FQGNSA. The CDR3 is made up of 16 amino acids. Full variable domain (outside the CDR3, taken from reference TRBV7-2 and TRBJ2-6): GAGVSQSPSNKVTEKGKDVELRCDPISGHTALYWYRQSLGQGLEFLIYFQGNSAPDKSGLPSDRFSAERTGGSVSTLTIQRTQQEDSAVYLCASSRTTGAGANVLTFGAGSRLTVL.

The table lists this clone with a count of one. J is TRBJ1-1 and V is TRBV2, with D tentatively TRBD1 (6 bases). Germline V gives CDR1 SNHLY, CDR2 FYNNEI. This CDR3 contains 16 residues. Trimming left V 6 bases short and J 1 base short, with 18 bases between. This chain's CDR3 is CASSKGFGTKNTEAFF. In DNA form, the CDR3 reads TGTGCCAGCAGCAAGGGTTTTGGGACAAAGAACACTGAAGCTTTCTTT.

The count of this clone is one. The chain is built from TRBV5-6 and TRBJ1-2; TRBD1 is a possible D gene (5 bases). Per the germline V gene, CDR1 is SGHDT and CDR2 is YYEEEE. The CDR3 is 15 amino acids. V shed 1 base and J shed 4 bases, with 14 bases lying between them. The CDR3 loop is CASSLRGGMVYGYTF. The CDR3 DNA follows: TGTGCCAGCAGCTTGCGGGGCGGGATGGTCTATGGCTACACCTTC.

CDR3 in amino acids: CASSLRGESYEQYF. In DNA form, the CDR3 reads TGCGCCAGCAGCTTGCGGGGGGAGTCCTACGAGCAGTACTTC. V and J are TRBV5-1 and TRBJ2-7, with TRBD2 identical over 7 bases. J was trimmed by 1 base and V by 1 base; bases with no gene match: 2. Germline loops: CDR1 SGHRS, CDR2 YFSETQ. CDR3 length equals 14 residues.

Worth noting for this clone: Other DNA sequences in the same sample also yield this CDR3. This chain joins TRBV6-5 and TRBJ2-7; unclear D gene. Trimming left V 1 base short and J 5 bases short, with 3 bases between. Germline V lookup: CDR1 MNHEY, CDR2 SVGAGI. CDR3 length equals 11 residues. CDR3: CASSYLNEQYF. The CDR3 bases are TGTGCCAGCAGTTACTTGAACGAGCAGTACTTC.

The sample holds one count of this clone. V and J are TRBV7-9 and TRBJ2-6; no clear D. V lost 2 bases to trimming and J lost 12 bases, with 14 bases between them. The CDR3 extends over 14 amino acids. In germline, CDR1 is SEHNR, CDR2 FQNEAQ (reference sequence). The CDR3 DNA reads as TGTGCCAGCAGCTTAAACCCCCCTTTCTCCGTCCTGACTTTC. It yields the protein CASSLNPPFSVLTF.

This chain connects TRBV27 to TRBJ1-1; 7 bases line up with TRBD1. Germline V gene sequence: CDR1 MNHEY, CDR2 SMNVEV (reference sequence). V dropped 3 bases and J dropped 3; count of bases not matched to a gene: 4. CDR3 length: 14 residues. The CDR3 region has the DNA TGTGCCAGCAGTTTCCACAGGGGCTACACTGAAGCTTTCTTT. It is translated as CASSFHRGYTEAFF.

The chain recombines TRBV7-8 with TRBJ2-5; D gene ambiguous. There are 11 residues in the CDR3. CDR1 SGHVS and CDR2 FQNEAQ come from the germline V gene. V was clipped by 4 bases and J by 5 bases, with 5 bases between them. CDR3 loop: CASSWRETQYF. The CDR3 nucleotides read TGTGCCAGCAGCTGGCGGGAGACCCAGTACTTC.

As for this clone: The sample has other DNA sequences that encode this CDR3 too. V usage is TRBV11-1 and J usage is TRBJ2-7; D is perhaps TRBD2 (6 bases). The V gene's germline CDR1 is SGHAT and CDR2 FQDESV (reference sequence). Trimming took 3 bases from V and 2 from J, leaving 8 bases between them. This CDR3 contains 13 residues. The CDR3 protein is CASSFGGPYEQYF. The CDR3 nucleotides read TGTGCCAGCAGCTTCGGGGGACCCTACGAGCAGTACTTC.

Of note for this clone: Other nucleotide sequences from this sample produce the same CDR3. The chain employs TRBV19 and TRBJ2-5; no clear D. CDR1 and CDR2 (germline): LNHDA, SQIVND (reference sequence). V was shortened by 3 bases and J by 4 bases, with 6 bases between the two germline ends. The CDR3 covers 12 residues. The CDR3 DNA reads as TGTGCCAGTAGTATCCGAGGAGAGACCCAGTACTTC. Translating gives CASSIRGETQYF.

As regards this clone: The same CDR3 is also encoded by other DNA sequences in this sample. The CDR3 coding sequence is TGTGCCAGCAGTCCGCTCGGCCAGCCCCAGCATTTT. It encodes CASSPLGQPQHF. The chain links TRBV28 to TRBJ1-5; D remains ambiguous. Germline CDR1 and CDR2: MDHEN and SYDVKM. V gave up 5 bases and J gave up 7 bases, with 9 bases separating them. The length of the CDR3 is 12 residues.

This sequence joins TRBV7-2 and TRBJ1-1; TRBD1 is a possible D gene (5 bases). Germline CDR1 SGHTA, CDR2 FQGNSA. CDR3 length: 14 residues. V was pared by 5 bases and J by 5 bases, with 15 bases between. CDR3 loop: CASSLEPGRTEAFF. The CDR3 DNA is TGTGCCAGCAGCCTCGAGCCAGGGCGAACTGAAGCTTTCTTT. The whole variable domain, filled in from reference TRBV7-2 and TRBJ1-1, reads GAGVSQSPSNKVTEKGKDVELRCDPISGHTALYWYRQSLGQGLEFLIYFQGNSAPDKSGLPSDRFSAERTGGSVSTLTIQRTQQEDSAVYLCASSLEPGRTEAFFGQGTRLTVV.

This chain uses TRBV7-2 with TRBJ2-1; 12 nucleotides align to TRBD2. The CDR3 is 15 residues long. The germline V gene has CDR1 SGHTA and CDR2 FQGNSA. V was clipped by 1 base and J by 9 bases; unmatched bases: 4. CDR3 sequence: CASSLGLAGVSEQFF. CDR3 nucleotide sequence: TGTGCCAGCAGCTTAGGACTAGCGGGAGTATCTGAGCAGTTCTTC.

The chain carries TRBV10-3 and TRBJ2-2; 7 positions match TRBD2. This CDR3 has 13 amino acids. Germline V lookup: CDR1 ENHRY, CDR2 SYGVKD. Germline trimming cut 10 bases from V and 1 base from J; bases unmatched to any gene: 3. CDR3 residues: CATSGENTGELFF. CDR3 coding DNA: TGTGCCACCAGCGGGGAGAACACCGGGGAGCTGTTTTTT.

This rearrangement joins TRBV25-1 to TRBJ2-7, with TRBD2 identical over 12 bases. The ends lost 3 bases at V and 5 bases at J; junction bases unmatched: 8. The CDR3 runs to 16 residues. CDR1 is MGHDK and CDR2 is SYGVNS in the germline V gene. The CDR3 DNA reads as TGTGCCAGCAGTGACCGAACTAGCGGGAGGATCCACGAGCAGTACTTC. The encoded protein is CASSDRTSGRIHEQYF.

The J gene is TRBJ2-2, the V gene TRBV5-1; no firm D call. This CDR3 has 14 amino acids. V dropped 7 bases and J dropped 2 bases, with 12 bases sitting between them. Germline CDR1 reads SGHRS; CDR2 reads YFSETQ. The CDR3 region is CASQIEKNTGELFF. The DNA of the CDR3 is TGCGCCAGCCAAATCGAGAAAAACACCGGGGAGCTGTTTTTT.

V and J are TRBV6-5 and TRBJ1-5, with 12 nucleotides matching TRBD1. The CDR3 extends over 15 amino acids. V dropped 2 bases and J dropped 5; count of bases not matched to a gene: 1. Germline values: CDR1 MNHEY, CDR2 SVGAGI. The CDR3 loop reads CASSYGTGGDQPQHF. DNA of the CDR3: TGTGCCAGCAGTTACGGGACAGGGGGCGATCAGCCCCAGCATTTT.

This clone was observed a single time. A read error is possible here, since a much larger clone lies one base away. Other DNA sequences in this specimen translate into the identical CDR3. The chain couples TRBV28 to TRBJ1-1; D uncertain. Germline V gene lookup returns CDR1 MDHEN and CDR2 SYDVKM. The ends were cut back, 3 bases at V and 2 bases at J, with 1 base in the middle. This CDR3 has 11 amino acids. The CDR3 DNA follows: TGTGCCAGCAGTTTCAACACTGAAGCTTTCTTT. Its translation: CASSFNTEAFF.